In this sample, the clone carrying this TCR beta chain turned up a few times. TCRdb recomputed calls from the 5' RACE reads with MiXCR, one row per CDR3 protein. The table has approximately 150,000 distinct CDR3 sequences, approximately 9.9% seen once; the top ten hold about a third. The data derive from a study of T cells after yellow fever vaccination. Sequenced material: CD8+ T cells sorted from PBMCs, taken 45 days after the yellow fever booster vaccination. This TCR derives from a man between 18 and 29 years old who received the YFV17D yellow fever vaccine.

The CDR3 sequence: CASSLGPIYGYTF. The CDR3 nucleotides read TGTGCCAGCAGCCTGGGGCCCATCTATGGCTACACCTTC. The chain carries TRBV7-2 and TRBJ1-2, with D maybe TRBD1 (5 bases). The CDR3 is made up of 13 amino acids. Trimming removed 5 bases at V and 4 bases at J, with 11 bases between. CDR1 is SGHTA, CDR2 FQGNSA, per germline.